The 3 T cell receptor beta chains reported below all come from one sample, sequenced in a study of shared clonotypes between healthy human individuals. Sequenced by immunoSEQ multiplex PCR; TCRdb stores in-frame clones only, minus some. The table includes about 520,000 clones, around 80% detected once. Sequenced material: PBMCs. Receptors were obtained from a woman aged 40 to 49 in good health. Some clones in this sample may be carry-over from other donors' samples.

The chain has TRBV18 and TRBJ2-1; D is uncertain. The germline CDR1 and CDR2 sequences are KGHSH and LQKENI. The CDR3 loop spans 12 amino acids. Trimming stripped 2 bases from V and 9 bases from J, with 8 bases between. This CDR3 reads CASSPLSGEQFF. The CDR3 DNA sequence: TGTGCCAGCTCACCATTGAGTGGTGAGCAGTTCTTC.

This clone was counted between two and nine times. This could be a read error, since a much larger clone is one nucleotide away. The chain has TRBV4-3 and TRBJ1-5, with 7 bases matching TRBD1. CDR3 length: 16 amino acids. The germline gives CDR1 LGHNA, CDR2 YSLEER. CDR3 sequence: CAGSQDSRQGYQPQHF. The CDR3 nucleotides read TGCGCCGGCAGCCAAGATTCGAGACAGGGTTATCAGCCCCAGCATTTT.

The CDR3: CASADGGRGQINEKLFF. In nucleotides, the CDR3 is TGTGCCAGTGCTGATGGGGGGCGCGGACAAATTAATGAAAAACTGTTTTTT. The chain joins TRBV19 to TRBJ1-4, with D perhaps TRBD1 (6 bases). Trimming pared 8 bases from V and 4 bases from J, leaving 23 bases between. This CDR3 spans 17 amino acids. Germline V lookup: CDR1 LNHDA, CDR2 SQIVND (reference sequence).